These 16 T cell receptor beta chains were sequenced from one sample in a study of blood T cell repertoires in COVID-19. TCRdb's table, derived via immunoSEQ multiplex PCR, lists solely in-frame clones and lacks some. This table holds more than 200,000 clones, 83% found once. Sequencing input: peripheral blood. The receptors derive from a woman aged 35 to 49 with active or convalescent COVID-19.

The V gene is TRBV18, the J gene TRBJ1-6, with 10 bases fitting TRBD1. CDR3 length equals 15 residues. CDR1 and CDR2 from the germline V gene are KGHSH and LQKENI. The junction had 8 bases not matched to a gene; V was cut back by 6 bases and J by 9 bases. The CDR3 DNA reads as TGTGCCAGCTCCGCGGGGACAGGGGATGTTTCACCCCTCCACTTT. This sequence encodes CASSAGTGDVSPLHF.

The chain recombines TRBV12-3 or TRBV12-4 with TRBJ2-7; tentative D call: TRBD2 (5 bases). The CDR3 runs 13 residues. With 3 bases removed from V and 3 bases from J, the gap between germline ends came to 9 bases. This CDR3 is CASSFRGFYEQYF. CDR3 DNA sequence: TGTGCCAGCAGTTTCAGAGGGTTCTACGAGCAGTACTTC.

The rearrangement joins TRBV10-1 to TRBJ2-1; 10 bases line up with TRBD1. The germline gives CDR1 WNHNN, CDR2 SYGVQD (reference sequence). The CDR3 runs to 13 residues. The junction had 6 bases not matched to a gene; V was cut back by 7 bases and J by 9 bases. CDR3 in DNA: TGCGCCAGCACATCGACAGGGGGCACTGAGCAGTTCTTC. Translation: CASTSTGGTEQFF.

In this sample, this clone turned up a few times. This CDR3 reads CASDTGGAWAKNIQYF. The CDR3 DNA reads as TGTGCCTCAGACACAGGGGGCGCATGGGCCAAAAACATTCAGTACTTC. The rearrangement uses TRBV24-1 and TRBJ2-4; the match to TRBD1 covers 9 bases. The V segment lost 12 bases and the J segment 1 base; nucleotides outside the gene matches: 12. In germline, CDR1 is KGHDR, CDR2 SFDVKD. The CDR3 is made up of 16 amino acids.

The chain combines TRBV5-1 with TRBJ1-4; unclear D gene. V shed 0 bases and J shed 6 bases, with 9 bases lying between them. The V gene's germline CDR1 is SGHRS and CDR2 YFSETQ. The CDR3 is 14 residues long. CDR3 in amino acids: CASSLGLMDEKLFF. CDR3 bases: TGCGCCAGCAGCTTGGGACTAATGGATGAAAAACTGTTTTTT.

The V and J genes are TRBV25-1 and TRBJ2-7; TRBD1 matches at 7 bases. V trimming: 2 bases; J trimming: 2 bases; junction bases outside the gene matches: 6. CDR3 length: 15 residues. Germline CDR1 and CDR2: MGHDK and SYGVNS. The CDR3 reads CASSEVRGQAYEQYF. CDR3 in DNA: TGTGCCAGCAGTGAAGTTAGGGGGCAAGCCTACGAGCAGTACTTC.

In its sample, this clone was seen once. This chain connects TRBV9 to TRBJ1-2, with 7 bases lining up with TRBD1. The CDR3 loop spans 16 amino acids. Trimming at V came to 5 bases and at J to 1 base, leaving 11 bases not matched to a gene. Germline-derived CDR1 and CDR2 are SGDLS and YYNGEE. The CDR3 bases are TGTGCCAGCAGTAGTATTAGAGGGGGCCTTAACTATGGCTACACCTTC. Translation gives CASSSIRGGLNYGYTF.

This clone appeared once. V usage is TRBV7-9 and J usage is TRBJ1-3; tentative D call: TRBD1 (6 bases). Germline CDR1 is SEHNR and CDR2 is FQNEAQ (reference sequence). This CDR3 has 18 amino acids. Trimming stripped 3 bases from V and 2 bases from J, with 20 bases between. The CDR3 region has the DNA TGTGCCAGCAGCTTCTACAGGGCCCCGGAGTTTCCTGGAAACACCATATATTTT. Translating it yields CASSFYRAPEFPGNTIYF.

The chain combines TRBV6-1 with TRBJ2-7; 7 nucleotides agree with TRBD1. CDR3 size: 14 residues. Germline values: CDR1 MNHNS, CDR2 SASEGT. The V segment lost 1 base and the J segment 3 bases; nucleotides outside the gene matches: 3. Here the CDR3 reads CASSEGGQIYEQYF. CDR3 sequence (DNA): TGTGCCAGCAGTGAAGGGGGACAGATCTACGAGCAGTACTTC.

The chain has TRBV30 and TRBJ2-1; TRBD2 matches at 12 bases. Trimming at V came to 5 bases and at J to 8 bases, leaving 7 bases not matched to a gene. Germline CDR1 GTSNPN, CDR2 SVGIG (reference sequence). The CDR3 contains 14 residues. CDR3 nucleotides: TGTGCCTGGCGGCTAGCGGGAGGGCGCGATGAGCAGTTCTTC. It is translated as CAWRLAGGRDEQFF.

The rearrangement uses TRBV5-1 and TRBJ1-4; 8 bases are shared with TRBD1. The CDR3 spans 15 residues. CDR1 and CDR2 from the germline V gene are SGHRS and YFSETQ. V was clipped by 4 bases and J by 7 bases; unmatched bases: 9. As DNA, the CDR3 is TGCGCCAGCAGCCCAGGACAGGGAAATGGTGAAAAACTGTTTTTT. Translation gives CASSPGQGNGEKLFF.

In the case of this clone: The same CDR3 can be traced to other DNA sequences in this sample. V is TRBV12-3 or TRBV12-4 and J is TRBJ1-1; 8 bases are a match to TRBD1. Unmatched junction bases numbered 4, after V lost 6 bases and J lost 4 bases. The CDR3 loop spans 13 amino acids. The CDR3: CASSKDRGTEAFF. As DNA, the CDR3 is TGTGCCAGCAGCAAAGACAGGGGCACTGAAGCTTTCTTT.

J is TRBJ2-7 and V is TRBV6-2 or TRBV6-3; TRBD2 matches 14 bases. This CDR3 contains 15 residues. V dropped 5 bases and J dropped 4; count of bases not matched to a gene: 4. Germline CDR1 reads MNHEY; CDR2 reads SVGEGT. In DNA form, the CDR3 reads TGTGCCAGCAGTGACAGGACTAGCGGGAGGTACGAGCAGTACTTC. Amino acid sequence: CASSDRTSGRYEQYF.

CDR3 in amino acids: CASSLVGRGRDTEAFF. In DNA form, the CDR3 reads TGTGCCAGCAGCTTGGTGGGCAGGGGGCGTGATACTGAAGCTTTCTTT. This rearrangement joins TRBV5-8 to TRBJ1-1; 8 bases agree with TRBD1. V lost 0 bases, J lost 5 bases, and 9 bases stayed unmatched. Germline-derived CDR1 and CDR2 are SGHTS and YDEGEE. The CDR3 has 16 residues.

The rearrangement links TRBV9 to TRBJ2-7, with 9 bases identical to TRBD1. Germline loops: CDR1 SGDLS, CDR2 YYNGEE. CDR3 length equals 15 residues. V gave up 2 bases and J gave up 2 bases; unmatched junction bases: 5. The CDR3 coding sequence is TGTGCCAGCAGCGTGTCGGGACAGGGACCCTACGAGCAGTACTTC. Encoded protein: CASSVSGQGPYEQYF. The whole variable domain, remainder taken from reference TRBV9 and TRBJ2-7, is DSGVTQTPKHLITATGQRVTLRCSPRSGDLSVYWYQQSLDQGLQFLIQYYNGEERAKGNILERFSAQQFPDLHSELNLSSLELGDSALYFCASSVSGQGPYEQYFGPGTRLTVT.

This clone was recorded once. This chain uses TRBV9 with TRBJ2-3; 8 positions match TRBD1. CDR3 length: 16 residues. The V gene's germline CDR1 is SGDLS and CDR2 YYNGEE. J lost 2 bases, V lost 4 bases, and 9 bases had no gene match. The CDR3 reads CASSLAGQGSTDTQYF. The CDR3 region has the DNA TGTGCCAGCAGCCTAGCAGGACAGGGTTCCACAGATACGCAGTATTTT.